This T cell receptor (beta chain) was recorded in a study of Ad26.COV2.S vaccination and SARS-CoV-2 variants. The treatment was: 15 to 20 received Ad26.COV2.S at low or high dose, single or two shots; several received placebo; per-sample allocation not given. Samples analyzed were those drawn on day 63 after the first vaccine or placebo injection. To note about this clone: The antigen is not known.

This table comes from immunoSEQ multiplex PCR, and its TCRdb copy is limited to in-frame clones, with some not included. The repertoire consists of more than 300,000 clones, with around four fifths occurring once and the leading ten covering approximately 2.2%. Overall study findings and caveats: Total responses of T cells may have been underestimated by the analyses of TCR breadth and depth.

This clonotype was sampled from a person aged 18-65 years who received the Ad26.COV2.S COVID-19 vaccine or a placebo. The starting material was peripheral blood, obtained in a trial of Ad26.COV2.S vaccine versus placebo.

The CDR3 DNA sequence: TGTGCCAGCTCACCACTGGTCTCTGGGGCCAACGTCCTGACTTTC. It codes for CASSPLVSGANVLTF. The chain links TRBV18 to TRBJ2-6, with unresolved D. V was cut by 1 base and J by 0 bases, with 4 bases left in between. The CDR3 runs 15 residues. Germline CDR1 and CDR2: KGHSH and LQKENI.